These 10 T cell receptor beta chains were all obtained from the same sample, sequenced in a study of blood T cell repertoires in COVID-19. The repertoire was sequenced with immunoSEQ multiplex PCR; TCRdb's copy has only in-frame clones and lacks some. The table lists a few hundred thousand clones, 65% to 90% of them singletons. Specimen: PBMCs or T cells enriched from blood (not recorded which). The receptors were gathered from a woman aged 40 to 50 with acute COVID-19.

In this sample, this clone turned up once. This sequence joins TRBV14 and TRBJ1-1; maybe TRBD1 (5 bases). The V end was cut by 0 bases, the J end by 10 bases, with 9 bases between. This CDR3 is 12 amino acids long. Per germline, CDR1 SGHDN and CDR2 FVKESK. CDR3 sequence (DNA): TGTGCCAGCAGCCAAGACAGGGTAGCAGCTTTCTTT. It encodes CASSQDRVAAFF.

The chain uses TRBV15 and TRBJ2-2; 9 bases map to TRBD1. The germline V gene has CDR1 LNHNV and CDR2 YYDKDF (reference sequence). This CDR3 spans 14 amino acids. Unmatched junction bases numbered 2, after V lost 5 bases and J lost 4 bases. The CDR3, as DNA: TGTGCCACCAGCGGACAGGGGATCACCGGGGAGCTGTTTTTT. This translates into CATSGQGITGELFF.

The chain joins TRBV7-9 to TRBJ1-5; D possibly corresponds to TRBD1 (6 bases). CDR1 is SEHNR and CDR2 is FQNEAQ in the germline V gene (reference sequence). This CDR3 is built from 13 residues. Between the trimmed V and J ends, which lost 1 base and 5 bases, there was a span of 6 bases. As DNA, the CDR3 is TGTGCCAGCAGCTTAGAGGGGGATCAGCCCCAGCATTTT. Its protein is CASSLEGDQPQHF.

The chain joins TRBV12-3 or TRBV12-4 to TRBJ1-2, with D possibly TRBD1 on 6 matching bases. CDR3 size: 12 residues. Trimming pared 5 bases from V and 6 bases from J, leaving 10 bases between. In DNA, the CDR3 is TGTGCCAGCAGTGCGGACAGAGATGGCTACACCTTC. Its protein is CASSADRDGYTF.

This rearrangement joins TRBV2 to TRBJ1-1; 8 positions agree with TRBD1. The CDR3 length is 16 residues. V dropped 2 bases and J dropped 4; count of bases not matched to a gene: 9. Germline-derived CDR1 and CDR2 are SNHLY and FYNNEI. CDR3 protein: CASSESRQDRGTEAFF. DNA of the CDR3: TGTGCCAGCAGTGAAAGTCGGCAAGACAGGGGCACTGAAGCTTTCTTT.

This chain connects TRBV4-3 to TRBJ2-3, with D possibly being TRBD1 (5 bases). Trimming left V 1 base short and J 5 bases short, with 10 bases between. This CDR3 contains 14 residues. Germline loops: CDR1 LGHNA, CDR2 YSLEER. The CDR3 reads CASSQVVGLDTQYF. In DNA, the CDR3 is TGCGCCAGCAGCCAAGTTGTGGGGCTAGATACGCAGTATTTT.

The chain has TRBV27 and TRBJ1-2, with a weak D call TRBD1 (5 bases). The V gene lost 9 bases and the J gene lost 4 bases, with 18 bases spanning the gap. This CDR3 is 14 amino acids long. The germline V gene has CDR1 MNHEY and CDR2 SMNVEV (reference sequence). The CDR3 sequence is CASSREGRGYGYTF. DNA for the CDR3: TGTGCCAGTAGCCGGGAGGGGCGGGGCTATGGCTACACCTTC.

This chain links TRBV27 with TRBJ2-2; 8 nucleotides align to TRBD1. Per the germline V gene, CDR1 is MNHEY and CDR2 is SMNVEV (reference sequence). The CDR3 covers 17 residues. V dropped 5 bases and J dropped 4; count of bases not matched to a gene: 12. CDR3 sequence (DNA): TGTGCCAGCAGTCTCTGGGGAGGACAGGGAAGCACCGGGGAGCTGTTTTTT. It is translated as CASSLWGGQGSTGELFF.

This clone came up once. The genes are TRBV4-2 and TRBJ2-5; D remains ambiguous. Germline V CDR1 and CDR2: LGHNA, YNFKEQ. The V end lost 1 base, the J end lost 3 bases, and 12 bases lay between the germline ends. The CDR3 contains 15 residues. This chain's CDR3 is CASSQALAAEETQYF. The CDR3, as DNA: TGTGCCAGCAGCCAAGCTTTGGCGGCAGAAGAGACCCAGTACTTC.

The CDR3 spells CSAVRGGGYTF. The CDR3 DNA reads as TGCAGTGCTGTCAGGGGAGGGGGCTACACCTTC. The V call is TRBV20-1, the J call TRBJ1-2, with D maybe TRBD1 (6 bases). Looked up from germline, CDR1 is DFQATT and CDR2 is SNEGSKA (reference sequence). Trimming stripped 5 bases from V and 8 bases from J, with 12 bases between. The CDR3 extends over 11 amino acids.